This T cell receptor beta chain was obtained from a study of cytomegalovirus exposure and HLA in healthy donors. The overall study: The same platform was used for the 100 to 150 validation repertoires and the 600 to 850 first-cohort repertoires, a later analysis reported. Study-wide points: Among the CMV-associated chains, a few were confirmed in vitro as specific for CMV antigens.

Only in-frame clones appear in the TCRdb table, and some are missing; sequencing was by immunoSEQ multiplex PCR. The sample includes fewer than 70,000 clones, about 96% seen only once; the top ten take approximately 0.9%. Comment on this clone: Its antigen remains unknown.

The CDR3 extends over 16 amino acids. The ends were cut back, 0 bases at V and 1 base at J, with 12 bases in the middle. The V gene's germline CDR1 is MGHDK and CDR2 SYGVNS. The TCR was taken from a man aged 18 to 30 in good health and CMV-seronegative. The chain has TRBV25-1 and TRBJ1-1; the D is unclear. Material: PBMCs. DNA of the CDR3: TGTGCCAGCAGTGAATATACGATTTCGGGGAACACTGAAGCTTTCTTT. Amino acid sequence: CASSEYTISGNTEAFF. Drawing the rest from reference TRBV25-1 and TRBJ1-1, the complete variable domain is EADIYQTPRYLVIGTGKKITLECSQTMGHDKMYWYQQDPGMELHLIHYSYGVNSTEKGDLSSESTVSRIRTEHFPLTLESARPSHTSQYLCASSEYTISGNTEAFFGQGTRLTVV.